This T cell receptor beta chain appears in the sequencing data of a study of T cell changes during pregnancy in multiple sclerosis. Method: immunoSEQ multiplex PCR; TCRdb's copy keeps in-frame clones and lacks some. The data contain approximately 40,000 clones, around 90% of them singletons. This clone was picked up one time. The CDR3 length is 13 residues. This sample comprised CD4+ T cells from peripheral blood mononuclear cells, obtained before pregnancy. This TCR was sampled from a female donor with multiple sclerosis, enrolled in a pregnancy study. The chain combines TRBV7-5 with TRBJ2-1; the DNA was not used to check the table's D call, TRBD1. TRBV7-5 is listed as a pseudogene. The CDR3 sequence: CARLRQAYNEQFF. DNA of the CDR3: TGTGCCAGACTAAGACAGGCGTACAATGAGCAGTTCTTC.